A single sample gave rise to the 13 T cell receptor beta chains below, sequenced in a study of shared clonotypes between healthy human individuals. Clones were read by immunoSEQ multiplex PCR, and TCRdb kept only the in-frame ones, dropping some. This sample has 2 million to 2.5 million clones, with 80% to 95% found just once. Sequencing was done on a sample of naive CD4+ T cells from PBMCs. Subset defined: CD45RA+ positively selected. The source is a man aged 18 to 30 in good health. Some clones in this sample may be carry-over from other donors' samples.

The CDR3: CASNTGSHSNQPQHF. CDR3 bases: TGTGCCAGTAATACAGGGTCTCATAGCAATCAGCCCCAGCATTTT. V and J are TRBV28 and TRBJ1-5; maybe TRBD1 (6 bases). Germline CDR1 and CDR2: MDHEN and SYDVKM. The CDR3 covers 15 residues. Trimming pared 9 bases from V and 0 bases from J, leaving 15 bases between.

This clone was detected only a few times. The chain carries TRBV28 and TRBJ1-1, with unresolved D. Germline CDR1 and CDR2: MDHEN and SYDVKM. The CDR3 is 14 residues long. V was pared by 3 bases and J by 10 bases, with 18 bases between. This chain's CDR3 is CASSLASLKGRAFF. The CDR3 DNA reads as TGTGCCAGCAGTTTGGCCTCGTTAAAAGGGAGAGCTTTCTTT.

This clone was seen only once. The chain has TRBV7-9 and TRBJ2-5; D is ambiguous. Between the trimmed V and J ends, which lost 1 base and 4 bases, there was a span of 13 bases. The CDR3 totals 15 residues. Looked up from germline, CDR1 is SEHNR and CDR2 is FQNEAQ (reference sequence). The DNA of the CDR3 is TGTGCCAGCAGCTTAGATGGCGGCCCAGCAGAGACCCAGTACTTC. It codes for CASSLDGGPAETQYF. The variable domain in full, with the rest retrieved from reference TRBV7-9 and TRBJ2-5, is DTGVSQNPRHKITKRGQNVTFRCDPISEHNRLYWYRQTLGQGPEFLTYFQNEAQLEKSRLLSDRFSAERPKGSFSTLEIQRTEQGDSAMYLCASSLDGGPAETQYFGPGTRLLVL.

The V and J genes are TRBV11-3 and TRBJ2-3; D might be TRBD1 (6 bases). Germline assignment: CDR1 SGHNT and CDR2 YENEEA. The V and J ends lost 5 bases and 4 bases respectively, with 16 bases between them. CDR3 length: 15 residues. CDR3 region: CASSPILQGPDTQYF. CDR3 nucleotides: TGTGCCAGCAGCCCGATTCTACAGGGCCCAGATACGCAGTATTTT.

The gene calls are TRBV10-3 and TRBJ1-2; weak D call: TRBD1 (5 bases). CDR1 and CDR2 from the germline V gene are ENHRY and SYGVKD. This CDR3 region has 14 residues. The germline V and J ends were trimmed by 6 bases and 4 bases, with 15 bases remaining between them. The CDR3, as DNA: TGTGCCATCAGGAACCTACAGGATGCCTATGGCTACACCTTC. This codes for CAIRNLQDAYGYTF.

The chain carries TRBV15 and TRBJ2-1, with 9 bases matching TRBD2. The V segment lost 2 bases and the J segment 4 bases; nucleotides outside the gene matches: 3. CDR3 length: 15 residues. Germline CDR1 reads LNHNV; CDR2 reads YYDKDF (reference sequence). CDR3 protein: CATSRTSGRYNEQFF. The CDR3 DNA sequence: TGTGCCACCAGCAGAACTAGCGGGCGTTACAATGAGCAGTTCTTC.

The CDR3 nucleotides read TGTGCCAGCAGTCCGCGGTGGGTGACTGGAAACACCATATATTTT. Its translation is CASSPRWVTGNTIYF. This chain uses TRBV28 with TRBJ1-3; no definite D call. Germline V gives CDR1 MDHEN, CDR2 SYDVKM. This CDR3 contains 15 residues. V lost 5 bases and J lost 2, with 13 bases in between. The full variable domain, in which reference TRBV28 and TRBJ1-3 provide the parts outside the CDR3, is DVKVTQSSRYLVKRTGEKVFLECVQDMDHENMFWYRQDPGLGLRLIYFSYDVKMKEKGDIPEGYSVSREKKERFSLILESASTNQTSMYLCASSPRWVTGNTIYFGEGSWLTVV.

The genes are TRBV7-8 and TRBJ2-7; 9 nucleotides line up with TRBD1. The V segment lost 3 bases and the J segment 6 bases; nucleotides outside the gene matches: 6. This CDR3 is 14 amino acids long. Looked up from germline, CDR1 is SGHVS and CDR2 is FQNEAQ. The CDR3 loop reads CASSFRDRDPEQYF. The CDR3 coding sequence is TGTGCCAGCAGCTTCCGGGACAGGGATCCCGAGCAGTACTTC.

The rearrangement uses TRBV4-3 and TRBJ2-1; a possible D gene is TRBD1 (7 bases). The germline V gene has CDR1 LGHNA and CDR2 YSLEER. The CDR3 is 16 amino acids. V was pared by 1 base and J by 4 bases, with 14 bases between. The DNA for the CDR3 is TGCGCCAGCAGCCAAGGGGGCAGGGGGAGGTACAATGAGCAGTTCTTC. The encoded protein is CASSQGGRGRYNEQFF.

The rearrangement joins TRBV5-6 to TRBJ2-7; either TRBD1 or TRBD2 may supply D (5 bases each). This CDR3 is built from 16 residues. Trimming shortened V by 4 bases and J by 0 bases, and 17 bases separated the two germline ends. Germline loops: CDR1 SGHDT, CDR2 YYEEEE. The CDR3 bases are TGTGCCAGCAGCCCCGAGGGGTGGGTCCCCTCCTACGAGCAGTACTTC. Its translation: CASSPEGWVPSYEQYF.

This clone was detected only once. V gene TRBV5-6 combines with J gene TRBJ2-4; the match to TRBD2 covers 7 bases. CDR3 length: 17 amino acids. Looked up from germline, CDR1 is SGHDT and CDR2 is YYEEEE. Losses at the gene ends were 4 bases for V and 1 base for J; bases not matched to a gene: 11. This CDR3 is CASSLFSGMWAKNIQYF. The CDR3 DNA follows: TGTGCCAGCAGCCTCTTCAGCGGGATGTGGGCCAAAAACATTCAGTACTTC.

The J gene is TRBJ2-1, the V gene TRBV21-1; the DNA was not compared with TRBD1, the D call given in the table. TRBV21-1 is marked as a pseudogene. This CDR3 contains 17 residues. CDR3 region: CASSKETGWDPGNEQFF. CDR3 coding DNA: TGTGCCAGCAGCAAAGAGACAGGGTGGGACCCGGGCAATGAGCAGTTCTTC.

The chain uses TRBV5-4 and TRBJ2-5; TRBD2 aligns across 11 bases. Per germline, CDR1 SGHNT and CDR2 YYREEE (reference sequence). V shed 4 bases and J 4 bases; nucleotides not matched to a gene: 12. The CDR3 runs 17 residues. The CDR3 region is CASSPDSGRAEGETQYF. The CDR3 nucleotides read TGTGCCAGCAGCCCGGATAGCGGGAGGGCCGAGGGAGAGACCCAGTACTTC.